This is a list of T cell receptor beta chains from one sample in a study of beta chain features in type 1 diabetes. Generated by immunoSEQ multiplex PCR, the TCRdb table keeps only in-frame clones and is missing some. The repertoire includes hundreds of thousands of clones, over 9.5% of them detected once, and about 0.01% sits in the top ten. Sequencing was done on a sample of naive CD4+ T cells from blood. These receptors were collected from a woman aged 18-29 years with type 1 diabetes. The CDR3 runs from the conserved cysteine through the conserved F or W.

CDR3: CATSRDWTGDHSPLHF
V: TRBV15
J: TRBJ1-6

CDR3: CASSPPGYNEQFF
V: TRBV5-1
J: TRBJ2-1

CDR3: CASSLVSGGARNEQFF
V: TRBV7-2
J: TRBJ2-1

CDR3: CSVDQGSNQPQHF
V: TRBV29-1
J: TRBJ1-5

CDR3: CASSLDTGTTNTGELFF
V: TRBV5-6
J: TRBJ2-2

CDR3: CASSLEGHSEKLFF
V: TRBV5-1
J: TRBJ1-4

CDR3: CASSVGDNTQYF
V: TRBV9
J: TRBJ2-3

CDR3: CASSLEPGIYEQYF
V: TRBV7-9
J: TRBJ2-7

CDR3: CASSRAGIYGYTF
V: TRBV6-5
J: TRBJ1-2

CDR3: CASSQTTGGNQPQHF
V: TRBV28
J: TRBJ1-5

CDR3: CASSLVGLGYTF
V: TRBV7-9
J: TRBJ1-2

CDR3: CSASGRRETQYF
V: TRBV29-1
J: TRBJ2-5

CDR3: CASRTGQREFLDTQYF
V: TRBV28
J: TRBJ2-3

CDR3: CASSYGLTGAYEQYF
V: TRBV6-5
J: TRBJ2-7

CDR3: CASRSVPGEQYF
V: TRBV28
J: TRBJ2-7

CDR3: CASSLAGGLETQYF
V: TRBV5-1
J: TRBJ2-5

CDR3: CASSPRQGMNTEAFF
V: TRBV7-8
J: TRBJ1-1

CDR3: CASSYSRWRDEQFF
V: TRBV6-5
J: TRBJ2-1

CDR3: CAISESMRDTQYF
V: TRBV10-3
J: TRBJ2-3

CDR3: CASSPRLAGVGEQFF
V: TRBV7-6
J: TRBJ2-1

CDR3: CASSSTLDRGHSGANVLTF
V: TRBV21-1
J: TRBJ2-6

CDR3: CASSLVEGAYEQYF
V: TRBV5-1
J: TRBJ2-7

CDR3: CASSQEFLAGGPETQYF
V: TRBV4-3
J: TRBJ2-5

CDR3: CASSGWSGQETQYF
V: TRBV5-5
J: TRBJ2-5

CDR3: CATVRQGDTEAFF
V: TRBV19
J: TRBJ1-1

CDR3: CASSPQGARQSGYTF
V: TRBV6-5
J: TRBJ1-2

CDR3: CASRESAVGYTF
V: TRBV6-5
J: TRBJ1-2

CDR3: CASSIRTGGETQYF
V: TRBV19
J: TRBJ2-5

CDR3: CASSTWSSNTEAFF
V: TRBV6-6
J: TRBJ1-1

CDR3: CSAFNTDTQYF
V: TRBV20-1
J: TRBJ2-3

CDR3: CASSLGSTADTQYF
V: TRBV5-6
J: TRBJ2-3

CDR3: CSVLVQPNTGELFF
V: TRBV29-1
J: TRBJ2-2

CDR3: CASSTTRTGGPVGGYTF
V: TRBV27
J: TRBJ1-2

CDR3: CASSERTGGISPLHF
V: TRBV6-1
J: TRBJ1-6

CDR3: CSVGVAGVSNEQFF
V: TRBV29-1
J: TRBJ2-1

CDR3: CASMGLAMQETQYF
V: TRBV7-9
J: TRBJ2-5

CDR3: CAWSAGRYEQFF
V: TRBV30
J: TRBJ2-1

CDR3: CASRTYDRGDTQYF
V: TRBV6-5
J: TRBJ2-3

CDR3: CASSLSVILRGYGYTF
V: TRBV28
J: TRBJ1-2

CDR3: CAISGMRGEAFF
V: TRBV10-3
J: TRBJ1-1

CDR3: CASSYRERETQYF
V: TRBV5-1
J: TRBJ2-5

CDR3: CASSYSESAYGYTF
V: TRBV6-5
J: TRBJ1-2

CDR3: CASSTGNGRNIQYF
V: TRBV19
J: TRBJ2-4

CDR3: CASSYTNAGPSYNEQFF
V: TRBV2
J: TRBJ2-1

CDR3: CASSLGDLIGIQYF
V: TRBV5-1
J: TRBJ2-4

CDR3: CASSKGLYNEQFF
V: TRBV18
J: TRBJ2-1

CDR3: CASGLAGASNNEQFF
V: TRBV28
J: TRBJ2-1

CDR3: CASSTTQGAQPQHF
V: TRBV19
J: TRBJ1-5

CDR3: CASSQLLADRQETQYF
V: TRBV4-3
J: TRBJ2-5

CDR3: CASSLSFYEQYF
V: TRBV7-2
J: TRBJ2-7

CDR3: CASSREHNQPQHF
V: TRBV6-5
J: TRBJ1-5

CDR3: CASSQPTSVRTEAFF
V: TRBV4-1
J: TRBJ1-1

CDR3: CASSLTGSTDTQYF
V: TRBV7-9
J: TRBJ2-3

CDR3: CASSAILVRELFF
V: TRBV5-6
J: TRBJ2-2